The T cell receptor beta chain under discussion was sequenced for a study of vaccination and CD4 T cells after COVID-19 (dated by TCRdb to about 2022). Background on the whole study: Convalescent patients had a positive SARS-CoV-2 result on nasal swab PCR, and of these patients, nine had mild disease and one had severe disease. The convalescent cohort comprised six males and four females, including two Hispanic individuals, seven Caucasians, two Asians and one multiracial person. Participants received two doses of either the Pfizer-BioNTech BNT162b2 vaccine (n=8) or the Moderna mRNA-1273 vaccine (n=2). Post-COVID blood samples were collected from convalescent patients a median of around 100 days after diagnosis, with a range of about 30 to 161 days. Post-vaccine blood samples were obtained a median of approximately 70 days after the second vaccine dose, with a range of roughly 12 to 250 days. Overlapping spike peptide pools from SARS-CoV-2 and from the common cold coronaviruses HCoV-NL63, HCoV-OC43 and HCoV-229E were used as culture stimuli. Control cultures used a CEFX viral epitope pool as positive control, an HIV-1 Nef peptide pool as negative control, or no peptide. In roughly 11 COVID-19 convalescent patients and a handful of infection-naive healthy vaccine recipients, the spike-specific CD4+ TCR repertoire before mRNA vaccination was compared with the repertoire after mRNA vaccination. Results and caveats for the whole study, not just this receptor: In convalescent patients, a median about 90% of post-vaccine SARS-CoV-2-reactive clones were detected only after vaccination, and vaccine-specific priming was suggested by this finding. In convalescent patients, nearly all vaccine-specific clones (304 of 307) were found to be mono-reactive for SARS-CoV-2 spike rather than cross-reactive with common cold coronaviruses. The median count of SARS-CoV-2-reactive clonotypes went up from around 21 after infection to around 38 after vaccination, although the change was not significant. The number of convalescent patients in the study was relatively small, and the study did not examine early timepoints following natural infection.

From cysteine to phenylalanine, the CDR3 is 14 amino acids long. Just the 42-base CDR3 DNA is kept, in frame starting at base 1. The germline V gene encodes CDR1 MNHNS and CDR2 SASEGT. V is reduced by 4 bases and J by 6 bases, leaving a spacing of 12 bases between them. The treatment or condition label of this sample denotes: approximately 10-day PBMC culture with coronavirus spike peptide pools or control peptides (ViraFEST assay). To expand antigen-specific T cells with peptide pools and then pick out the expanded clonotypes through TCR sequencing, the study relied on the ViraFEST assay. The convalescent patients' positive SARS-CoV-2 PCR tests were from March to December 2020, which was before the Alpha, Beta and Delta variants emerged in the United States. Some 2 million PBMCs per well were cultured in IMDM with roughly 5% human AB serum and approximately 9.1 IU/ml IL-2, plus 10 ug/ml peptide pools. Half of the culture medium was replaced with fresh IL-2-containing medium on days 3 and 7. After around 10 days of culture, CD4+ T cells were isolated by negative selection using the EasySep CD4+ T cell isolation kit. Ficoll-Paque Plus gradient centrifugation was used to isolate PBMCs from whole blood, and the isolated PBMCs were then either used fresh or cryopreserved at -140C. Each culture condition was generally run in triplicate wells.

In regard to this clonotype: Its cognate antigen has yet to be identified. No per-base quality is available; no much larger clone lies one base away.

Libraries were prepared through PCR. At the Johns Hopkins FTIC core, DNA from the cultured CD4+ T cells underwent TCR sequencing with the Oncomine TCR Beta short-read assay. The QIAamp micro DNA kit was used to extract genomic DNA from the cultured CD4+ T cells. The Oncomine TCR Beta libraries from cultured CD4+ T cells were pooled using unique dual indexes and then sequenced on an Illumina iSeq 100. The paper's data handling went like this. Non-productive sequences were removed, and CDR3s not starting with C, not ending with F or W, or shorter than 7 amino acids were discarded. The MANAFEST web application was used to identify antigen-specific clonotypes by comparing peptide-stimulated wells against reference wells and other culture wells. Positive clones required FDR below 0.05, an odds ratio above 5, and productive frequency above 0.1% in at least two of three replicate wells. A clonotype was classed as cross-reactive if the clonotype showed significant expansion both in SARS-CoV-2 spike wells and in at least one common cold coronavirus spike condition. Levenshtein distances (stringdist) and unrooted phylogenetic trees (ape) in R version 3.6.1 were used to assess CDR3 homology. The public reads were run again by TCRdb, first through fastp at Q25 and then through MiXCR, and only productive beta chains were kept. Rows matching on CDR3 protein sequence are summarized as one entry with the most common DNA and genes. Here the V and J calls rest on TCRdb's processing, not on the authors' analysis. The sample yields 15,000 or so distinct CDR3 sequences; approximately 60% were counted once. The leading ten clones occupy approximately 12% of the sample.

The TCR comes from a human donor who had recovered from COVID-19. In this chain, TRBV6-1 is recombined with TRBJ2-2; TRBD1 is a possible D gene, resting on 6 matching bases. Material: CD4+ T cells from blood, cultured in vitro. The nucleotide sequence reads TGTGCCAGCAGTGTCCAGGGGTTTTCCGGGGAGCTGTTTTTT. This translates into CASSVQGFSGELFF.